This T cell receptor (beta chain) was identified during a study of blood T cells in healthy people across ages. Looking at the study overall: Per two T cells, template switching captured roughly one barcoded beta molecule. General study points: While age rose, TCR beta diversity per million T cells dropped in a roughly linear way.

Together with a sample-barcoded 5' primer, a J-beta primer mix was included in a second PCR lasting about 7 to 11 cycles. MiXCR was run by TCRdb on the 5' RACE reads, yielding one entry per CDR3 protein. The data contain about 1.8 million distinct CDR3 sequences, roughly 52% of them singletons. In this sample, this clonotype turned up a few times. No antigen is known for it. This CDR3 has 14 amino acids. Deletions cut 7 bases from V and 9 bases from J, with 19 bases between. Germline values: CDR1 KGHDR, CDR2 SFDVKD. The sequence derives from a woman between 35 and 50 years old in good health. The specimen was blood. V usage is TRBV24-1 and J usage is TRBJ2-3, with D perhaps matching TRBD1 or TRBD2 (6 bases each). The CDR3 coding sequence is TGTGCCACCAGCGATCCGGTGTGGGGGGCGACGCAGTATTTT. Protein sequence: CATSDPVWGATQYF.